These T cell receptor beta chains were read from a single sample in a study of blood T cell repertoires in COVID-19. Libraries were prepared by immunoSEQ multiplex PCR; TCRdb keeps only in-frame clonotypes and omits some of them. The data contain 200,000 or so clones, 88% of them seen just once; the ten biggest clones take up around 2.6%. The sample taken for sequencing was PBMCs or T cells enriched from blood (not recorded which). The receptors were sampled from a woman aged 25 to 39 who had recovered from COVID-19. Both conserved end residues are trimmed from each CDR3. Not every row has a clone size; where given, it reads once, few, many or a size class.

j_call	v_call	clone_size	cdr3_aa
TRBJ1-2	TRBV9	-	ASSVGGTAYGYT
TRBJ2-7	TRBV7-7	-	ASSASHGGNEQY
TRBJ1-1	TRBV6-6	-	ASSSRGTEAF
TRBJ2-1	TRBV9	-	ASSTLSGAEQF
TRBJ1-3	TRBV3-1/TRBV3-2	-	ASSPSGNTIY
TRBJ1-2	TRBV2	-	ASSEGGTGRYGYT
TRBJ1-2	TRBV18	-	ASSPPVRVSGYT
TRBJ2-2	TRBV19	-	ASSKGQGSIGELF
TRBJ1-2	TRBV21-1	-	ASSPRQAGNNYGYT
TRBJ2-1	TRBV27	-	ASSLPGSHEQF
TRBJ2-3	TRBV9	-	ASSDSGAKDTQY
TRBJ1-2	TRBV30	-	AWSGKQGAGYT
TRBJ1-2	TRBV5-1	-	ASSLLGGGDGYT
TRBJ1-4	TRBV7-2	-	ACQDRGREKLF
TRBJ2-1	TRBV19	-	ASSNRDSSLGEQF
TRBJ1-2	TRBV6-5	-	ASSYRDRGPVGYT
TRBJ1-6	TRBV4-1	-	ASSRPGELRNSPLH
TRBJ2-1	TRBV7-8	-	ASSLGTSGGVGGEQF
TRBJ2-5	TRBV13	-	ASTLRGGSPWGVSGAAETQY
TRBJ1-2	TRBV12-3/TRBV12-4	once	ASSQGYGYT
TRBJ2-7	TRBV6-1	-	ASSEAASGGAGSYEQY
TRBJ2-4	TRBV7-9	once	ASSLGFRDGGNIQY
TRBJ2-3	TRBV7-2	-	ASSLARGSDTQY
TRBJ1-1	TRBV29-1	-	SVEGAAVEAF
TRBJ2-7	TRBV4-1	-	ASSQSPGLRVGEQY
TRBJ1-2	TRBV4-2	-	ASSQVSGNLNYGYT
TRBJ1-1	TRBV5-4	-	ASSLAGQGNTEAF
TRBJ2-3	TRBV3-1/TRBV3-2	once	ASSQLAGGLPSTDTQY
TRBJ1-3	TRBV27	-	ASSSVGGSMGNTIY
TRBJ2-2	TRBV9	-	ASRRGGYTGELF
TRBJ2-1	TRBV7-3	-	ASSFSGGADEQF
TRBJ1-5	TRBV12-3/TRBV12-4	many	ASTGQGGQPQH
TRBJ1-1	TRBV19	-	ASSKWTGGMNTEAF
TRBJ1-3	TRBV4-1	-	ASSQLRGLDSGNTIY
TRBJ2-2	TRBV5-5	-	ASSLDPSGVTGELF
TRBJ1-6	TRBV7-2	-	ASSLQTGNRTPLH
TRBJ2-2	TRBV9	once	ASSVVGGIAGELF
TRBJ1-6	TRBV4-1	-	ASSQEGGRFNSPLH
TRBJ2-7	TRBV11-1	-	ASSPRGQGASYEQY
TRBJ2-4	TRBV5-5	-	ASSSATSWENIQY
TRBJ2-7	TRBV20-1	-	SASNAGVLYEQY
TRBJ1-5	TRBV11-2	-	ASSRGTGQPQH
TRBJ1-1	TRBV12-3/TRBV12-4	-	ASSHGLQEAF
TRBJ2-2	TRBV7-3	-	ASSFQGALTGELF
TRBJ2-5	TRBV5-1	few	ASSLGTGTETQY
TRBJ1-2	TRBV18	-	ASSPSLGSGGYT
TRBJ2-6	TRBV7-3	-	ASSLGSHSGANVLT
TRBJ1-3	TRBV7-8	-	ATGGAGNTIY
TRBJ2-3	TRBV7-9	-	ASSSQTLAGGTDTQY
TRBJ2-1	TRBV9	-	ASSVEGGPYNEQF
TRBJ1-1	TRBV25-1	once	ASRDREAF
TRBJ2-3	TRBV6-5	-	ASRDTPDTQY
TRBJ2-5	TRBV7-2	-	ASSFSGGAQETQY
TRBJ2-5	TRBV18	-	ASSPSGETQY
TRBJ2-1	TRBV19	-	ASSIPGLSYNEQF